A selection of T cell receptor beta chains follows, all from one sample in a study of identical twins. Each CDR3 protein gets one entry after TCRdb re-called the 5' RACE reads with MiXCR. This table has roughly 570,000 distinct CDR3 sequences, roughly 9.9% appearing once. These records were also assigned to another study, of yellow fever vaccine responses in identical twins.

Sequences were obtained from PBMCs. These receptors all come from a woman aged 18-35 years in good health. The CDR3 runs from the conserved cysteine through the conserved F or W. D genes are given only for firm matches. Size is omitted from some rows. Given values are once, few, many or a class for expanded clones.

many	TRBV2	TRBD1	TRBJ2-3	TGTGCCAGCAGTGCCGGGACAGGTCAGACAGATACGCAGTATTTT	CASSAGTGQTDTQYF
many	TRBV20-1	-	TRBJ2-2	TGCAGTGCTAGCGGCCCTAAAGGCGAAACCGGGGAGCTGTTTTTT	CSASGPKGETGELFF
many	TRBV7-2	TRBD1	TRBJ2-7	TGTGCCAGCAGCTCAGGACAGGCTAGACAAGTCTACGAGCAGTACTTC	CASSSGQARQVYEQYF
-	TRBV7-2	TRBD1	TRBJ1-5	TGTGCCAGCAGCTCCAGACCGGGACAGGGTTTCAATCAGCCCCAGCATTTT	CASSSRPGQGFNQPQHF
few	TRBV4-1	TRBD2	TRBJ2-1	TGCGCCAGCAGCCAAGGAAGCTACGAGTTCGGGACTAGCGGAGAAACAGAGCAGTTCTTC	CASSQGSYEFGTSGETEQFF
-	TRBV29-1	TRBD2	TRBJ2-1	TGCAGCGTTGAATCTAGCGGGAGATTGAATGAGCAGTTCTTC	CSVESSGRLNEQFF
-	TRBV18	-	TRBJ2-5	TGTGCCAGCTCGGTGTGGCTCGGGGAGACCCAGTACTTC	CASSVWLGETQYF
many	TRBV7-3	-	TRBJ2-2	TGTGCCAGCAGCTTAACGATTGTGGGGAAGGCCGGGGAGCTGTTTTTT	CASSLTIVGKAGELFF
few	TRBV4-1	-	TRBJ2-7	TGCGCCAGCAGCCAAGTTGAACTATCCTACGAGCAGTACTTC	CASSQVELSYEQYF
few	TRBV7-9	TRBD2	TRBJ2-1	TGTGCCAGCACCTCAACTAGCGGGGGGGCCTTGGAGCAGTTCTTC	CASTSTSGGALEQFF
-	TRBV5-6	TRBD2	TRBJ2-2	TGTGCCAGCAGCTTCGAAGCGGGGGTAGGCACCGGGGAGCTGTTTTTT	CASSFEAGVGTGELFF
-	TRBV7-2	TRBD1	TRBJ2-5	TGTGCCAGCAGCCAAATGAGGTCACAGGGGGAGACCCAGTACTTC	CASSQMRSQGETQYF
many	TRBV6-4	-	TRBJ2-3	TGTGCCAGCAGTGACAAGGGGCACGGCACAGATACGCAGTATTTT	CASSDKGHGTDTQYF
-	TRBV4-3	TRBD1	TRBJ2-1	TGCGCCAGCAGCCAAGAGGGACAGGGTTCCTACAATGAGCAGTTCTTC	CASSQEGQGSYNEQFF
-	TRBV11-1	-	TRBJ1-2	TGTACCAGCAGCTTAGTTGAAGATAACAGCTATGGCTACACCTTC	CTSSLVEDNSYGYTF
many	TRBV11-2	TRBD1	TRBJ2-7	TGTGCCAGCAGCTCCCTCCGGGACAGGGGGCCCTACGAGCAGTACTTC	CASSSLRDRGPYEQYF
-	TRBV20-1	-	TRBJ1-3	TGCAGTGCTAGAGGGGCGACAGTTGGAAACACCATATATTTT	CSARGATVGNTIYF
many	TRBV9	-	TRBJ2-2	TGTGCCAGCAGCGTAGAGACATCCGGGGAGCTGTTTTTT	CASSVETSGELFF
many	TRBV6-1	TRBD1	TRBJ1-1	TGTGCCAGCACCCGAAGGTGGGGACAGGGTTACACTGAAGCTTTCTTT	CASTRRWGQGYTEAFF
-	TRBV29-1	-	TRBJ2-1	TGCAGCGTTGTTAGTCAGTACAATGAGCAGTTCTTC	CSVVSQYNEQFF
few	TRBV28	-	TRBJ2-3	TGTGCCAGCGATTTTACTTCCGGGACAATAACCGATACGCAGTATTTT	CASDFTSGTITDTQYF
-	TRBV3-1	-	TRBJ2-3	TGTGCCAGCAGCCAAGGAACCATCAATACGCAGTATTTT	CASSQGTINTQYF
-	TRBV3-1	-	TRBJ2-4	TGTGCCAGCAGCCAAGACTTCGGGGGAGCTCAGTACTTC	CASSQDFGGAQYF
many	TRBV5-1	TRBD1	TRBJ2-3	TGCGCCAGCAGAAGGACAGGGGGCGCAAGGGATACGCAGTATTTT	CASRRTGGARDTQYF
few	TRBV5-1	-	TRBJ2-7	TGCGCCAGCAGCTTCGCAGGGGTGACCTACGAGCAGTACTTC	CASSFAGVTYEQYF
-	TRBV28	TRBD2	TRBJ2-1	TGTGCCAGCAGCCCAGGCGGTGAAGTTACTAGCGGGGTCCGCGCCTACAATGAGCAGTTCTTC	CASSPGGEVTSGVRAYNEQFF
many	TRBV12-3/TRBV12-4	-	TRBJ2-7	TGTGCCAGCAGTTCCGGAATAGGGGGAGGCTACGAGCAGTACTTC	CASSSGIGGGYEQYF
few	TRBV5-1	-	TRBJ2-2	TGCGCCAGCAGCTTAGCCGCCGCCGGGGACACCGGGGAGCTGTTTTTT	CASSLAAAGDTGELFF
-	TRBV4-3	TRBD2	TRBJ2-7	TGCGCCAGCAGCCAAGATTGGGCGGGAGGCTACGAGCAGTACTTC	CASSQDWAGGYEQYF
few	TRBV5-1	TRBD1	TRBJ2-7	TGCGCCAGCAGCAAAACAGGGGGCTACGGCTACGAGCAGTACTTC	CASSKTGGYGYEQYF
many	TRBV18	-	TRBJ2-7	TGTGCCAGCTCACCACCCGGCTTCTACGAGCAGTACTTC	CASSPPGFYEQYF
few	TRBV7-2	-	TRBJ1-3	TGTGCCAGCAGCTTAGATGGGAGGAACACCATATATTTT	CASSLDGRNTIYF
few	TRBV7-6	-	TRBJ2-2	TGTGCCAGCAGCTTAGCGGTATCTAGCGTAGTCGGGGAGCTGTTTTTT	CASSLAVSSVVGELFF
many	TRBV12-5	TRBD2	TRBJ2-1	TGTGCTAGTGGTTTGGGAACTAGCGGGGGCTACAATGAGCAGTTCTTC	CASGLGTSGGYNEQFF
-	TRBV18	-	TRBJ2-7	TGTGCCAGCTCACCACCGACAGGACCGCTCTCCTACGAGCAGTACTTC	CASSPPTGPLSYEQYF
many	TRBV4-1	TRBD2	TRBJ2-7	TGCGCCAGCAGCCAGCGCTCTAGCGGGAGAGAAGACGAGCAGTACTTC	CASSQRSSGREDEQYF
many	TRBV10-3	TRBD2	TRBJ2-1	TGTGCCATCAGTGACCTAGCGGGAGGCAATAATGAGCAGTTCTTC	CAISDLAGGNNEQFF
-	TRBV18	TRBD2	TRBJ2-3	TGTGCCAGCTCACCTGCTAGCGGGGGGACAACAGATACGCAGTATTTT	CASSPASGGTTDTQYF
few	TRBV6-1	-	TRBJ2-3	TGTGCCAGCAGGAACCCAAAGGTGGATACGCAGTATTTT	CASRNPKVDTQYF
-	TRBV6-2/TRBV6-3	TRBD1	TRBJ1-5	TGTGCCAGCAGTTATACGGGACAGCACAATCAGCCCCAGCATTTT	CASSYTGQHNQPQHF
few	TRBV20-1	-	TRBJ2-7	TGCAGTGCTAGAGATCGAACGGGGGCAGGCTACGAGCAGTACTTC	CSARDRTGAGYEQYF
-	TRBV15	-	TRBJ2-2	TGTGCCACCAGCAGAGAAAGGATGGGGGAGCTGTTTTTT	CATSRERMGELFF
few	TRBV5-1	-	TRBJ1-1	TGCGCCAGCAGCACCACAGCGGGCACTGAAGCTTTCTTT	CASSTTAGTEAFF
many	TRBV3-1	TRBD2	TRBJ2-7	TGTGCCAGCAGCCAGGCCGGGGGGACCTACGAGCAGTACTTC	CASSQAGGTYEQYF
-	TRBV12-3/TRBV12-4	-	TRBJ1-6	TGTGCCAGCAGTTTACAGAATTCACCCCTCCACTTT	CASSLQNSPLHF
-	TRBV9	TRBD2	TRBJ2-7	TGTGCCAGCAGCTCATCACCCGCGGGACTAGCTTCCTACGAGCAGTACTTC	CASSSSPAGLASYEQYF